Shown below are 4 T cell receptor beta chains from a single sample sequenced in a study of CD8 T cells in ankylosing spondylitis. TCRdb itself ran the 5' RACE reads through MiXCR, one entry per CDR3 protein. The table has around 250,000 distinct CDR3 sequences, over 30% seen once. The specimen sequenced was blood, either unsorted or a sorted T cell fraction (not recorded which). Source of these receptors: a male donor with ankylosing spondylitis or in good health (not recorded which).

The chain recombines TRBV20-1 with TRBJ2-2, with D perhaps TRBD2 (5 bases). The CDR3 runs to 15 residues. Trimming shortened V by 0 bases and J by 1 base, and 9 bases separated the two germline ends. Germline values: CDR1 DFQATT, CDR2 SNEGSKA (reference sequence). DNA for the CDR3: TGCAGTGCTAGAGATACGGGGAGGAACACCGGGGAGCTGTTTTTT. Amino acids: CSARDTGRNTGELFF.

CDR3 in DNA: TGTGCCAGCAGCTTAGCCTGGCGGCGGGGTGGGGCCTACAATGAGCAGTTCTTC. This sequence encodes CASSLAWRRGGAYNEQFF. The chain carries TRBV7-6 and TRBJ2-1; tentatively, D is TRBD2 (6 bases). CDR3 length: 18 residues. The germline gives CDR1 SGHVS, CDR2 FNYEAQ. The ends were cut back, 0 bases at V and 2 bases at J, with 17 bases in the middle.

V usage is TRBV20-1 and J usage is TRBJ2-1; 11 bases fit TRBD2. J was trimmed by 6 bases and V by 5 bases; bases with no gene match: 6. The CDR3 extends over 14 amino acids. Germline CDR1 reads DFQATT; CDR2 reads SNEGSKA (reference sequence). CDR3 sequence (DNA): TGCAGTGCTGCCCGTGGGACTAGCGGCAATGAGCAGTTCTTC. It specifies CSAARGTSGNEQFF.

In its sample, this clonotype was seen once. The J gene is TRBJ2-3, the V gene TRBV18; D possibly uses TRBD1 or TRBD2 (5 bases each). Germline V gene data show CDR1 as KGHSH and CDR2 as LQKENI. Trimming shortened V by 8 bases and J by 2 bases, and 11 bases separated the two germline ends. CDR3 size: 13 residues. Here the CDR3 DNA reads TGTGCCAGCCTCCGGGACGACACAGATACGCAGTATTTT. Translation gives CASLRDDTDTQYF.